Sequencing of this T cell receptor (beta chain) was carried out in a study of OX40 agonist ivuxolimab in advanced cancers. On the study more broadly: Ivuxolimab, an agonistic anti-OX40 (CD134) antibody, was given to patients. Overall study findings and caveats: Relative to CD4+ cells, CD8+ T cells on average had more expanded clones.

A note on this clone: As yet, its antigen is unknown.

The CDR3 runs 12 residues. Trimming pared 1 base from V and 6 bases from J, leaving 5 bases between. Germline CDR1 reads LGHNT; CDR2 reads FRNRAP. Libraries were prepared by immunoSEQ multiplex PCR; TCRdb keeps only in-frame clonotypes and omits some of them. The sample comprises some 63,000 clones, 80% to 90% of which are singletons, and 5% to 5.5% rests with the top ten. The receptor's source is an adult with an advanced solid tumor such as melanoma, head and neck, liver or kidney cancer. The sequenced sample was CD4+ or CD8+ T cells sorted from blood, obtained in a trial of the OX40 agonist ivuxolimab. This chain joins TRBV12-5 and TRBJ2-3, with D tentatively TRBD2 (5 bases). The chain's CDR3 is CASGLGRDTQYF. DNA of the CDR3: TGTGCTAGTGGTTTGGGGAGGGATACGCAGTATTTT.